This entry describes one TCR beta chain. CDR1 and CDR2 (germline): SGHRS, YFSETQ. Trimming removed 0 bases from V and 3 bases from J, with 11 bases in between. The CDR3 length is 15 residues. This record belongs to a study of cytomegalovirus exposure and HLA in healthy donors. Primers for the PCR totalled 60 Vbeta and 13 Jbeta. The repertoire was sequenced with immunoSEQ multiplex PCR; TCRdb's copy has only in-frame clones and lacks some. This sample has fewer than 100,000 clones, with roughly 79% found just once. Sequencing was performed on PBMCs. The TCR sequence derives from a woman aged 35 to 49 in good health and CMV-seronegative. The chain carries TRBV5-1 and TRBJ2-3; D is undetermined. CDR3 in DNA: TGCGCCAGCAGCTTGGGCGTTCTCCAAACAGATACGCAGTATTTT. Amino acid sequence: CASSLGVLQTDTQYF.